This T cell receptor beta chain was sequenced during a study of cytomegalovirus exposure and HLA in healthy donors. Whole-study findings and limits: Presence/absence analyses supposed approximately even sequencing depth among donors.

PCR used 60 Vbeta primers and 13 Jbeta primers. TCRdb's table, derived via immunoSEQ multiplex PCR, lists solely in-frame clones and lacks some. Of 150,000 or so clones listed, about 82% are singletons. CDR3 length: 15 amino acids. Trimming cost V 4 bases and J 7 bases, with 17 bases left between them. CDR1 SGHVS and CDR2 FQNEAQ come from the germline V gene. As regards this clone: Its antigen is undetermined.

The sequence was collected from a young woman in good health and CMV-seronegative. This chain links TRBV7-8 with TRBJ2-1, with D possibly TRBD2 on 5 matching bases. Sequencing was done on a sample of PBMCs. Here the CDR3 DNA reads TGTGCCAGCAGCTCCCCCACGGGGAGTTCAAATGAGCAGTTCTTC. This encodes CASSSPTGSSNEQFF.